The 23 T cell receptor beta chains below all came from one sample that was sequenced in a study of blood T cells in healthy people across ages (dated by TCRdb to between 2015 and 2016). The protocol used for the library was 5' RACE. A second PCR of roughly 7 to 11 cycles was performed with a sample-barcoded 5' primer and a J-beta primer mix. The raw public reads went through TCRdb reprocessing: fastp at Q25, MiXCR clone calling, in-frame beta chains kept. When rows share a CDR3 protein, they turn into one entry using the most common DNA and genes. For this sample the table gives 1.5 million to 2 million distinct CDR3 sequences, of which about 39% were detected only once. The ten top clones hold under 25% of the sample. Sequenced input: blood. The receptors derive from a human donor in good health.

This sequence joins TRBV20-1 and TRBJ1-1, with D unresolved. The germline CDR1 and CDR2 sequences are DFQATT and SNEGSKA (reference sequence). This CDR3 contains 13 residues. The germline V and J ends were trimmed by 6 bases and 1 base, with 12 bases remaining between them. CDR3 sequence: CSAIMNRNTEAFF. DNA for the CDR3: TGCAGTGCCATAATGAACAGGAACACTGAAGCTTTCTTT.

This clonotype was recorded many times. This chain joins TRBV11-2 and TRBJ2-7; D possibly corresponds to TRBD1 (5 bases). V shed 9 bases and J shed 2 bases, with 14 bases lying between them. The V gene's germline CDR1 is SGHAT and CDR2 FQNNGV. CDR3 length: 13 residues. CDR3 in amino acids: CASTQGTTYEQYF. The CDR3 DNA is TGTGCCAGTACCCAGGGCACGACCTACGAGCAGTACTTC.

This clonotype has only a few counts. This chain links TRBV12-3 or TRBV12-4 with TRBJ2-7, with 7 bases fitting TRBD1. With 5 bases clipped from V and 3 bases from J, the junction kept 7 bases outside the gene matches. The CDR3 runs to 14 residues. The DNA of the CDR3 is TGTGCCAGCAGTCTGGGACAGTCCGGCTACGAGCAGTACTTC. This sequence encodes CASSLGQSGYEQYF.

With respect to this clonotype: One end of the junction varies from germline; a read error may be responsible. The CDR3 region is CASSPEVQGTYDYTF. The CDR3 region has the DNA TGTGCCAGCAGCCCCGAGGTGCAGGGGACCTATGACTACACCTTC. The chain joins TRBV4-2 to TRBJ1-2; possibly TRBD1 for D (6 bases). This CDR3 has 15 residues. Germline-derived CDR1 and CDR2 are LGHNA and YNFKEQ.

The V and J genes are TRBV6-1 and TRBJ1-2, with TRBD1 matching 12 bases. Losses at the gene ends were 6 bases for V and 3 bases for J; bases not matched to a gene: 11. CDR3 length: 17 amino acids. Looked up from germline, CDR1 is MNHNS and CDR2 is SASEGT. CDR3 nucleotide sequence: TGTGCCAGCAGAGACCCCGGGACAGGGGGCTGGGACTATGGCTACACCTTC. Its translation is CASRDPGTGGWDYGYTF.

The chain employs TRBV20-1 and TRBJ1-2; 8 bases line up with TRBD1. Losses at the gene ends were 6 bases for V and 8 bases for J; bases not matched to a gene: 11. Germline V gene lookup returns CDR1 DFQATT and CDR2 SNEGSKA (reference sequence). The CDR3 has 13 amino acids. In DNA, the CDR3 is TGCAGTGCAATAGGACAGGGATGGAGCGGCTACACCTTC. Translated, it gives CSAIGQGWSGYTF.

CDR3 protein: CSANPGQRASTDTQYF. The CDR3 bases are TGCAGTGCTAACCCCGGACAACGTGCTAGCACAGATACGCAGTATTTT. The rearrangement links TRBV20-1 to TRBJ2-3, with a possible D match to TRBD1 (5 bases). The V gene lost 4 bases and the J gene lost 0 bases, with 17 bases spanning the gap. This CDR3 contains 16 residues. CDR1 is DFQATT, CDR2 SNEGSKA, per germline (reference sequence).

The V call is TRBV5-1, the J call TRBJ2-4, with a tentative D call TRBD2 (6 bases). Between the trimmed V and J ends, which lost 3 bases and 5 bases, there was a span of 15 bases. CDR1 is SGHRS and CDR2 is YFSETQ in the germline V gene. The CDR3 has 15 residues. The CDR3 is CASSSVYTGENIQYF. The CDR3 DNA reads TGCGCCAGCAGCTCCGTCTACACGGGGGAAAACATTCAGTACTTC.

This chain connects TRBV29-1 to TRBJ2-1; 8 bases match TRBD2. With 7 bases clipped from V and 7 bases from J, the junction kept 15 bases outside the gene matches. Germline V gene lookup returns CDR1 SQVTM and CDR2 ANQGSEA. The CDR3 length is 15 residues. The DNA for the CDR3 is TGCAGCGGAAGGTCCAGGCTGGTAGCGGGGAATGAGCAGTTCTTC. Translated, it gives CSGRSRLVAGNEQFF.

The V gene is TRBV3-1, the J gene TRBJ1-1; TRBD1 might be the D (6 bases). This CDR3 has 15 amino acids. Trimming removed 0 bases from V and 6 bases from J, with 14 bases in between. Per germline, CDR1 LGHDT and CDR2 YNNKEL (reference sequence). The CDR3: CASSQEGQGIAEAFF. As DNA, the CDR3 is TGTGCCAGCAGCCAAGAGGGTCAGGGGATCGCTGAAGCTTTCTTT.

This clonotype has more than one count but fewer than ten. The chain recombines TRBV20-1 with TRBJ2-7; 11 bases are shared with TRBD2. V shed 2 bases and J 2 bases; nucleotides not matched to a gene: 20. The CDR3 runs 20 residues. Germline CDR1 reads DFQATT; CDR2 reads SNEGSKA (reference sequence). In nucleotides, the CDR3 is TGCAGTGCTAGATTTGCGTGGGGCACCTTGACTAGCGGGAAAGCCTACGAGCAGTACTTC. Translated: CSARFAWGTLTSGKAYEQYF.

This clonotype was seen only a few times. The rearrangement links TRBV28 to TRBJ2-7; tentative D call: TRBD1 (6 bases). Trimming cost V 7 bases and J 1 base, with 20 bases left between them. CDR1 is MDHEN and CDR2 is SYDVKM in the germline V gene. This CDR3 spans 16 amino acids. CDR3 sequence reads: CASNNQGTLDSYEQYF. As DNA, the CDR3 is TGTGCCAGCAATAATCAAGGGACACTAGATTCCTACGAGCAGTACTTC.

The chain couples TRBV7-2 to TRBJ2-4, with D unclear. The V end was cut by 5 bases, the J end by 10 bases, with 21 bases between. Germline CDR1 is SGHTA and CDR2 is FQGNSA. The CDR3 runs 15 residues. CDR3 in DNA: TGTGCCAGCAGCCCCTTTAGGAGAGGAACTCGGATTCAGTACTTC. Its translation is CASSPFRRGTRIQYF. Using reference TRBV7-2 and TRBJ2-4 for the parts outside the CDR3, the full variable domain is GAGVSQSPSNKVTEKGKDVELRCDPISGHTALYWYRQSLGQGLEFLIYFQGNSAPDKSGLPSDRFSAERTGGSVSTLTIQRTQQEDSAVYLCASSPFRRGTRIQYFGAGTRLSVL.

The CDR3 nucleotides read TGTGCCAGCAGTTTGACAGGGGTTGGGTTTTATAATGGCTACACCTTC. Translated: CASSLTGVGFYNGYTF. The gene calls are TRBV28 and TRBJ1-2, with 8 bases aligning to TRBD1. Germline CDR1 is MDHEN and CDR2 is SYDVKM. This CDR3 contains 16 residues. After removal of 3 bases from V and 6 bases from J, the junction contained 12 bases not matched to a gene.

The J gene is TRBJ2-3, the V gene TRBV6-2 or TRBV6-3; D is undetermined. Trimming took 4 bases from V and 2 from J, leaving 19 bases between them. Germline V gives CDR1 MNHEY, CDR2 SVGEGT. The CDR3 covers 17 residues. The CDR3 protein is CASSSWITRAYTDTQYF. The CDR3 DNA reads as TGTGCCAGCAGTTCCTGGATTACAAGGGCATACACAGATACGCAGTATTTT.

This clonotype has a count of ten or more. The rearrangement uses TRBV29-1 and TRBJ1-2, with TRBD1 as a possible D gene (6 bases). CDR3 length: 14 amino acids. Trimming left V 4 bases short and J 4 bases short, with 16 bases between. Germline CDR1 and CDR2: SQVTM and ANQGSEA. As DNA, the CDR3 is TGCAGCGTTGGGATGAGGACAGCTATCTATGGCTACACCTTC. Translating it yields CSVGMRTAIYGYTF. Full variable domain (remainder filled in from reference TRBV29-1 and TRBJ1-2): SAVISQKPSRDICQRGTSLTIQCQVDSQVTMMFWYRQQPGQSLTLIATANQGSEATYESGFVIDKFPISRPNLTFSTLTVSNMSPEDSSIYLCSVGMRTAIYGYTFGSGTRLTVV.

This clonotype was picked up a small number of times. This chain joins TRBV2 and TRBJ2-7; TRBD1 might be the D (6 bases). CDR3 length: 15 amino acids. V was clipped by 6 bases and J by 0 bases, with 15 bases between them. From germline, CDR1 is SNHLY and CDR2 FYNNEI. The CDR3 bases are TGTGCCAGCAGACCGACAGGACGAAGCTCCTACGAGCAGTACTTC. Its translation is CASRPTGRSSYEQYF.

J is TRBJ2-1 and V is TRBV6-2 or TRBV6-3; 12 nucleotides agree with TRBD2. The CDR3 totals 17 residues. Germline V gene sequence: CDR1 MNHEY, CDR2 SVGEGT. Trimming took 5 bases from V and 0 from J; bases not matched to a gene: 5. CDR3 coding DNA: TGTGCCAGCAGTAGACTAGCGGGGGCATACTCCTACAATGAGCAGTTCTTC. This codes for CASSRLAGAYSYNEQFF.

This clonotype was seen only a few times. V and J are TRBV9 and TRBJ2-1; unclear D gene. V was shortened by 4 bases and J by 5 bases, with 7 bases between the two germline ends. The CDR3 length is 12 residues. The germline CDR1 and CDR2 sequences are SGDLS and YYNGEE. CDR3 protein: CASSIIDNEQFF. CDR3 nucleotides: TGTGCCAGCAGCATAATTGACAATGAGCAGTTCTTC.

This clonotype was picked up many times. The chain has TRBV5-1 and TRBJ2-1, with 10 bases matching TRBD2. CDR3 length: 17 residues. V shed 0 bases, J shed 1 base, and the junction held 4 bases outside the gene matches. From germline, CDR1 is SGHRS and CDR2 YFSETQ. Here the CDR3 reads CASSLASGGASYNEQFF. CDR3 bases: TGCGCCAGCAGCTTGGCCAGCGGGGGGGCATCCTACAATGAGCAGTTCTTC. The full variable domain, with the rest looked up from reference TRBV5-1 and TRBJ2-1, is KAGVTQTPRYLIKTRGQQVTLSCSPISGHRSVSWYQQTPGQGLQFLFEYFSETQRNKGNFPGRFSGRQFSNSRSEMNVSTLELGDSALYLCASSLASGGASYNEQFFGPGTRLTVL.

CDR3 nucleotides: TGTGCCACCAGCAGAGATCAAGGGGCTGGGTACGAGCAGTACTTC. Its protein is CATSRDQGAGYEQYF. J is TRBJ2-7 and V is TRBV15, with D tentatively TRBD1 (5 bases). V shed 0 bases and J shed 4 bases, with 13 bases lying between them. The CDR3 length is 15 residues. Looked up from germline, CDR1 is LNHNV and CDR2 is YYDKDF (reference sequence).

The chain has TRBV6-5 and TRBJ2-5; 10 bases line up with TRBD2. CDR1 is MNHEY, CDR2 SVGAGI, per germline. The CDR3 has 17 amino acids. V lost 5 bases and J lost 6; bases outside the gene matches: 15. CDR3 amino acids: CASSNLLTSGLHQTQYF. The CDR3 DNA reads TGTGCCAGCAGTAACCTCCTGACTAGCGGGCTGCATCAGACCCAGTACTTC.

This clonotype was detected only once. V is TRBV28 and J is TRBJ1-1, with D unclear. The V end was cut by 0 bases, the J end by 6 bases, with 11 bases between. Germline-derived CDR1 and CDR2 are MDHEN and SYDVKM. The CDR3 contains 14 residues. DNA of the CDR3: TGTGCCAGCAGTTTATGGAGTGAGAAGTCTGAAGCTTTCTTT. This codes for CASSLWSEKSEAFF.